The rows below give T cell receptor beta chains drawn from one sample of a study of T cells in Graves' hyperthyroidism and ophthalmopathy. TCRdb independently ran MiXCR on the multiplex PCR reads; one entry per CDR3 protein. Here the sample spans some 620,000 distinct CDR3 sequences, around 15% being singletons. Sequencing input: blood. The receptors here all came from a woman between 25 and 40 years old with Graves' hyperthyroidism. CDR3s include the opening cysteine and the closing phenylalanine or tryptophan. The D gene is left open where the match is weak. Clone size is not always given. Where it is, it says once, few, many or a class for expanded clones.

TRBV29-1	TRBJ2-3	-	few	CSVEQLAPITDTQYF	TGCAGCGTTGAGCAGCTAGCGCCGATCACAGATACGCAGTATTTT
TRBV28	TRBJ2-7	-	many	CASSSGHLYEQYF	TGTGCCAGCAGCTCGGGACATCTTTACGAGCAGTACTTC
TRBV11-2	TRBJ2-1	-	few	CASSGTLSSYNEQFF	TGTGCCAGCAGCGGGACCCTTAGCTCCTACAATGAGCAGTTCTTC
TRBV27	TRBJ2-4	-	few	CASSLAGIKNIQYF	TGTGCCAGCAGTTTAGCCGGGATTAAAAACATTCAGTACTTC
TRBV12-3/TRBV12-4	TRBJ2-7	-	many	CASSNRGPYEQYF	TGTGCCAGCAGTAACCGGGGTCCCTACGAGCAGTACTTC
TRBV18	TRBJ2-5	TRBD1	-	CASSPNRGSETQYF	TGTGCCAGCTCACCTAACAGGGGGTCGGAGACCCAGTACTTC
TRBV4-1	TRBJ1-2	TRBD1	-	CASSHPRTGKADGYTF	TGCGCCAGCAGTCATCCCCGGACAGGGAAGGCTGATGGCTACACCTTC
TRBV29-1	TRBJ2-2	TRBD2	-	CSVEPLAGPTGELFF	TGCAGCGTTGAACCGCTAGCGGGGCCGACCGGGGAGCTGTTTTTT
TRBV4-1	TRBJ2-6	-	few	CASSLDEGFGGANVLTF	TGCGCCAGCAGCCTAGACGAGGGTTTCGGCGGGGCCAACGTCCTGACTTTC
TRBV7-2	TRBJ2-5	TRBD1	-	CASSPRTGDIQETQYF	TGTGCCAGCAGCCCGCGGACAGGGGACATCCAAGAGACCCAGTACTTC
TRBV7-8	TRBJ2-6	-	few	CASSLGRAANVLTF	TGTGCCAGCAGCCTGGGCAGGGCGGCCAACGTCCTGACTTTC
TRBV20-1	TRBJ2-7	TRBD2	many	CSPIAGDSYEQYF	TGCAGTCCTATAGCGGGGGACTCCTACGAGCAGTACTTC
TRBV2	TRBJ2-3	-	many	CASRQADTQYF	TGTGCCAGCCGACAGGCAGATACGCAGTATTTT
TRBV10-3	TRBJ2-7	-	many	CAIGFRDSAYEQYF	TGTGCCATCGGCTTCCGGGACTCTGCCTACGAGCAGTACTTC
TRBV5-1	TRBJ1-2	TRBD1	-	CASSLDKYRGQNGYTF	TGCGCCAGCAGCTTGGATAAATACAGGGGGCAAAATGGCTACACCTTC
TRBV5-1	TRBJ1-4	-	-	CASSVRGPNEKLFF	TGCGCCAGCAGCGTCAGGGGCCCCAATGAAAAACTGTTTTTT
TRBV5-1	TRBJ2-3	-	many	CASSLVGQTRTDTQYF	TGCGCCAGCAGCTTGGTTGGCCAGACCCGCACAGATACGCAGTATTTT
TRBV5-5	TRBJ2-2	-	-	CASNNVLTGELFF	TGTGCCAGCAACAACGTACTGACCGGGGAGCTGTTTTTT
TRBV20-1	TRBJ1-4	-	few	CSANGEKLFF	TGCAGTGCGAACGGGGAAAAACTGTTTTTT
TRBV3-1	TRBJ2-2	-	many	CASSQWQVTGELFF	TGTGCCAGCAGCCAATGGCAGGTCACCGGGGAGCTGTTTTTT
TRBV2	TRBJ1-5	-	many	CASSVQGADQPQHF	TGTGCCAGCAGTGTGCAGGGTGCGGATCAGCCCCAGCATTTT
TRBV3-1	TRBJ1-5	-	many	CASSQAGNSNQPQHF	TGTGCCAGCAGCCAAGCAGGGAATAGCAATCAGCCCCAGCATTTT
TRBV5-4	TRBJ2-7	TRBD1	-	CASSTGTDLYEQYF	TGTGCCAGCAGCACCGGGACAGACCTGTACGAGCAGTACTTC
TRBV6-1	TRBJ1-3	-	many	CASSLGLGAGNTIYF	TGTGCCAGCAGTCTGGGACTGGGAGCGGGGAACACCATATATTTT
TRBV9	TRBJ2-3	TRBD2	-	CASSGRDSTDTQYF	TGTGCCAGCAGTGGGAGGGATAGCACAGATACGCAGTATTTT
TRBV9	TRBJ2-1	TRBD2	-	CASSVGGLAGHEQFF	TGTGCCAGCAGCGTTGGGGGACTAGCAGGCCATGAGCAGTTCTTC
TRBV28	TRBJ2-1	TRBD2	-	CASSFLAGGPIPIEQFF	TGTGCCAGCAGTTTTTTGGCGGGAGGGCCGATTCCTATTGAGCAGTTCTTC
TRBV6-2/TRBV6-3	TRBJ2-6	TRBD2	many	CASSRVISGGSGANVLTF	TGTGCCAGCAGTAGAGTAATTAGCGGGGGCTCTGGGGCCAACGTCCTGACTTTC
TRBV12-3/TRBV12-4	TRBJ1-2	TRBD1	few	CASSSPDRTDGYTF	TGTGCCAGCAGTTCTCCGGACAGGACCGATGGCTACACCTTC
TRBV2	TRBJ2-1	TRBD2	-	CASSLNAGGGHNEQFF	TGTGCCAGCAGTTTAAACGCGGGGGGAGGTCACAATGAGCAGTTCTTC
TRBV2	TRBJ2-1	-	many	CASNQGGNEQFF	TGTGCCAGCAATCAGGGGGGCAATGAGCAGTTCTTC
TRBV20-1	TRBJ1-1	-	many	CSASDRTEAFF	TGCAGTGCTTCAGACCGGACAGAAGCTTTCTTT
TRBV29-1	TRBJ1-1	-	many	CSVDVNRNTEAFF	TGCAGCGTTGACGTTAATAGAAACACTGAAGCTTTCTTT
TRBV2	TRBJ2-3	-	many	CASSGQGADTQYF	TGTGCCAGCAGTGGCCAGGGTGCAGATACGCAGTATTTT